The 26 T cell receptor beta chains listed next were all sequenced from one sample in a study of T-cell reconstitution after alpha-beta-depleted transplantation in children. Researchers prepared the TCRbeta library using unique molecular identifiers, the study reports. Each CDR3 protein is one row after TCRdb ran MiXCR on the PCR reads. The sample has 600,000 to 700,000 distinct CDR3 sequences; 13% are singletons. Specimen: PBMCs, collected before TCRalphabeta/CD19-depleted stem cell transplant. These receptors were collected from a girl between 2 and 10 years old with congenital amegakaryocytic thrombocytopenia, due to receive a stem cell transplant.

V and J are TRBV6-2 or TRBV6-3 and TRBJ2-1; weak D call: TRBD2 (5 bases). Trimming cost V 6 bases and J 10 bases, with 19 bases left between them. This CDR3 comprises 14 residues. Germline assignment: CDR1 MNHEY and CDR2 SVGEGT. The CDR3 region is CASRRGPPYVEQFF. DNA for the CDR3: TGTGCCAGCAGGAGAGGGCCCCCTTATGTCGAGCAGTTCTTC.

This clonotype was picked up a small number of times. This chain connects TRBV3-1 to TRBJ2-1; 13 nucleotides line up with TRBD2. CDR3 size: 17 residues. Per the germline V gene, CDR1 is LGHDT and CDR2 is YNNKEL (reference sequence). V shed 2 bases, J shed 5 bases, and the junction held 6 bases outside the gene matches. DNA of the CDR3: TGTGCCAGCAGCCAAAGGACTAGCGGGAGCCCTAACAATGAGCAGTTCTTC. Protein sequence: CASSQRTSGSPNNEQFF.

The chain links TRBV3-1 to TRBJ1-2, with D hard to call. Trimming took off 0 bases at V and 8 bases at J, with 10 bases between the two ends. Germline lookup yields CDR1 LGHDT and CDR2 YNNKEL (reference sequence). The CDR3 consists of 13 residues. CDR3 sequence reads: CASSQDRAGGYTF. Here the CDR3 DNA reads TGTGCCAGCAGCCAAGATCGGGCTGGCGGCTACACCTTC.

Concerning this clonotype: This clone may be a read error of a much larger clone one base away. The chain recombines TRBV5-1 with TRBJ2-7; possibly TRBD1 for D (5 bases). Germline V gene lookup returns CDR1 SGHRS and CDR2 YFSETQ. The CDR3 is made up of 13 amino acids. The CDR3 DNA sequence: TGCGCCAGTAAGACGGACACCCATTACGAGCAGTCCTTC. Protein: CASKTDTHYEQSF.

This sequence joins TRBV7-6 and TRBJ2-3; possibly TRBD1 for D (6 bases). Trimming stripped 2 bases from V and 6 bases from J, with 12 bases between. The CDR3 consists of 14 residues. The germline CDR1 and CDR2 sequences are SGHVS and FNYEAQ. The CDR3 DNA sequence: TGTGCCAGCAGCTTATTGACAGGTCGGGATACGCAGTATTTT. Translated: CASSLLTGRDTQYF.

The chain is built from TRBV7-9 and TRBJ2-7; tentatively, D is TRBD2 (6 bases). Trimming removed 6 bases at V and 5 bases at J, with 14 bases between. Germline loops: CDR1 SEHNR, CDR2 FQNEAQ (reference sequence). CDR3 length: 13 amino acids. CDR3 loop: CASSLDGGNEQYF. The CDR3 nucleotides read TGTGCCAGCAGTCTAGATGGGGGGAACGAGCAGTACTTC.

This clonotype was seen a handful of times. The chain joins TRBV10-3 to TRBJ2-2; 9 bases map to TRBD1. The CDR3 runs 15 residues. The trim removed 10 bases at V and 6 bases at J, leaving 12 bases unmatched. The V gene's germline CDR1 is ENHRY and CDR2 SYGVKD. CDR3 DNA: TGTGCCACCCAACCTCTGACAGGGGGGGCCGGGGAGCTGTTTTTT. Translated: CATQPLTGGAGELFF.

A few counts support this clonotype. The V gene is TRBV20-1, the J gene TRBJ1-2; 9 bases match TRBD1. This CDR3 contains 17 residues. The V and J ends lost 2 bases and 4 bases, in that order; junction bases with no gene match: 14. Germline V gives CDR1 DFQATT, CDR2 SNEGSKA (reference sequence). Here the CDR3 reads CSARRGLGTGNSYGYTF. The CDR3 DNA follows: TGCAGTGCTAGAAGAGGCCTGGGGACAGGGAATTCCTATGGCTACACCTTC.

In its sample, this clonotype was seen a few times. This CDR3 is CASSNPGLAGDNEQFF. The CDR3 nucleotides read TGTGCCAGCAGCAATCCGGGACTAGCGGGAGACAATGAGCAGTTCTTC. The chain links TRBV9 to TRBJ2-1, with 14 bases identical to TRBD2. From germline, CDR1 is SGDLS and CDR2 YYNGEE. J was trimmed by 5 bases and V by 4 bases; bases with no gene match: 5. This CDR3 is built from 16 residues.

Concerning this clonotype itself: Possible read error: a much larger clone is one base away. The J gene is TRBJ2-2, the V gene TRBV29-1; TRBD1 is a possible D gene (6 bases). CDR3 length equals 15 residues. Germline-derived CDR1 and CDR2 are SQVTM and ANQGSEA. In nucleotides, the CDR3 is TGCAGCGTTCTAGGGGGAGCCCTGGACACCGGGGAGCTGTTGTTT. Amino acid sequence: CSVLGGALDTGELLF.

The genes are TRBV19 and TRBJ2-7; D perhaps matches TRBD1 (6 bases). Germline V gives CDR1 LNHDA, CDR2 SQIVND (reference sequence). The CDR3 is made up of 16 amino acids. V was shortened by 5 bases and J by 2 bases, with 19 bases between the two germline ends. CDR3 DNA sequence: TGTGCCAGTAGTCCGGCACCGGGACACCCGACCTACGAGCAGTACTTC. Protein: CASSPAPGHPTYEQYF.

The rearrangement joins TRBV28 to TRBJ2-1, with D uncertain. The CDR3 totals 13 residues. Germline V lookup: CDR1 MDHEN, CDR2 SYDVKM. Deletions cut 7 bases from V and 4 bases from J, with 11 bases between. The CDR3 sequence: CASNPVGYNEQFF. In nucleotides, the CDR3 is TGTGCCAGCAACCCGGTGGGGTACAATGAGCAGTTCTTC.

This clonotype has a handful of counts. The rearrangement uses TRBV29-1 and TRBJ1-2, with D perhaps matching TRBD1 (6 bases). CDR1 is SQVTM, CDR2 ANQGSEA, per germline. This CDR3 has 12 amino acids. Trimming took 4 bases from V and 6 from J, leaving 12 bases between them. CDR3 protein: CSVVSGDDGYTF. Written as DNA, the CDR3 is TGCAGCGTTGTGTCAGGGGATGATGGCTACACCTTC.

The chain recombines TRBV4-1 with TRBJ1-1, with TRBD1 as a possible D gene (5 bases). The germline V gene encodes CDR1 MGHRA and CDR2 YSYEKL. The CDR3 runs 12 residues. Trimming took off 0 bases at V and 11 bases at J, with 10 bases between the two ends. The CDR3 here is CASSQDQAGAFF. CDR3 bases: TGCGCCAGCAGCCAAGACCAAGCAGGGGCTTTCTTT.

The V and J genes are TRBV5-1 and TRBJ2-1; a weak D match, TRBD2 (6 bases). The V end lost 6 bases, the J end lost 6 bases, and 22 bases lay between the germline ends. The CDR3 runs to 16 residues. CDR1 SGHRS and CDR2 YFSETQ come from the germline V gene. The CDR3: CASTGTLARGTNEQFF. CDR3 in DNA: TGCGCCAGCACTGGCACACTAGCCCGCGGGACCAATGAGCAGTTCTTC.

This clonotype has a handful of counts. The chain combines TRBV19 with TRBJ2-7, with 10 bases identical to TRBD1. The trim removed 9 bases at V and 0 bases at J, leaving 8 bases unmatched. The CDR3 sequence is 15 residues long. CDR1 LNHDA and CDR2 SQIVND come from the germline V gene (reference sequence). The CDR3 here is CASKDRGEASYEQYF. The CDR3 nucleotides read TGTGCCAGCAAGGACAGGGGGGAAGCCTCCTACGAGCAGTACTTC.

With regard to this clonotype: A read error is possible here, since a much larger clone lies one base away. CDR3 amino acids: CASSYSHREDTQYF. The CDR3 DNA sequence: TGTGCCAGCAGTTACTCGCACAGGGAAGACACCCAGTACTTC. The chain carries TRBV6-5 and TRBJ2-5; D may be TRBD1 (6 bases). CDR1 and CDR2 from the germline V gene are MNHEY and SVGAGI. This CDR3 contains 14 residues.

The chain combines TRBV18 with TRBJ2-3, with TRBD2 identical over 9 bases. The CDR3 consists of 20 residues. With 4 bases clipped from V and 3 bases from J, the junction kept 20 bases outside the gene matches. CDR1 is KGHSH, CDR2 LQKENI, per germline. CDR3 bases: TGTGCCAGCTCACGTAGTTCTACCGGTATCGAGCGGGAGGCAACAGATACGCAGTATTTT. Its translation: CASSRSSTGIEREATDTQYF.

This clonotype was counted at least ten times. The junction does not match germline at one end; this may be a read error. This rearrangement joins TRBV20-1 to TRBJ2-3; D is unresolved. The CDR3 consists of 12 residues. Germline V gene sequence: CDR1 DFQATT, CDR2 SNEGSKA (reference sequence). The CDR3 DNA reads TGCAGTGCGAGAGGAGGCACAGATACGCAGTATTTT. Its translation is CSARGGTDTQYF.

This clonotype was counted at least ten times. V gene TRBV5-1 combines with J gene TRBJ2-1; perhaps TRBD1 as D (6 bases). CDR3 length: 15 amino acids. Per the germline V gene, CDR1 is SGHRS and CDR2 is YFSETQ. With 4 bases removed from V and 0 bases from J, the gap between germline ends came to 11 bases. This chain's CDR3 is CASSHGQSSYNEQFF. The CDR3 DNA sequence: TGCGCCAGCAGCCATGGACAGAGCTCCTACAATGAGCAGTTCTTC.

This clonotype was counted ten times or more. This rearrangement joins TRBV20-1 to TRBJ2-1; weak D call: TRBD2 (6 bases). Per germline, CDR1 DFQATT and CDR2 SNEGSKA (reference sequence). V dropped 0 bases and J dropped 9 bases, with 12 bases sitting between them. The CDR3 is made up of 13 amino acids. The CDR3 bases are TGCAGTGCTAGAGATTGGATGGGGGGTGAGCAGTTCTTC. Translating it yields CSARDWMGGEQFF.

This clonotype was seen only a few times. The chain is built from TRBV10-3 and TRBJ2-4, with 9 bases that match TRBD1. Trimming took 10 bases from V and 8 from J; bases not matched to a gene: 9. The CDR3 consists of 13 residues. From germline, CDR1 is ENHRY and CDR2 SYGVKD. The CDR3 nucleotides read TGTGCCACTAGTCCCGGGACAGGGCACATTCAGTACTTC. The encoded protein is CATSPGTGHIQYF.

The chain employs TRBV3-1 and TRBJ2-7; 8 bases are shared with TRBD1. This CDR3 has 15 amino acids. The germline CDR1 and CDR2 sequences are LGHDT and YNNKEL (reference sequence). The ends lost 0 bases at V and 5 bases at J; junction bases unmatched: 6. Written as DNA, the CDR3 is TGTGCCAGCAGCCAAGATTACAGGGGGGCACACGAGCAGTACTTC. It encodes CASSQDYRGAHEQYF.

This clonotype was recorded at least ten times. The chain couples TRBV20-1 to TRBJ2-7; 9 bases are a match to TRBD2. Per the germline V gene, CDR1 is DFQATT and CDR2 is SNEGSKA (reference sequence). The CDR3 spans 15 residues. Trimming cost V 5 bases and J 9 bases; bases outside gene matches: 17. CDR3 loop: CSALGSSGTSNGQYF. For the CDR3, the DNA is TGCAGTGCTTTGGGTTCTAGCGGGACCTCTAATGGGCAGTACTTC.

The sample holds many counts of this clonotype. The chain is built from TRBV15 and TRBJ1-6; the match to TRBD1 covers 10 bases. CDR1 is LNHNV and CDR2 is YYDKDF in the germline V gene (reference sequence). V trimming: 1 base; J trimming: 14 bases; junction bases outside the gene matches: 8. The length of the CDR3 is 15 residues. The CDR3: CATSRGTGGYDALHF. The CDR3, as DNA: TGTGCCACCAGCAGAGGGACAGGGGGTTACGATGCCCTCCACTTT.

The chain employs TRBV5-6 and TRBJ2-7; D not certain. CDR1 and CDR2 from the germline V gene are SGHDT and YYEEEE. The CDR3 spans 12 residues. Deletions cut 5 bases from V and 3 bases from J, with 9 bases between. CDR3 in DNA: TGTGCCAGCAGGAAAAAGGGCTACGAGCAGTACTTC. It encodes CASRKKGYEQYF. The full variable domain, with the rest looked up from reference TRBV5-6 and TRBJ2-7, is DAGVTQSPTHLIKTRGQQVTLRCSPKSGHDTVSWYQQALGQGPQFIFQYYEEEERQRGNFPDRFSGHQFPNYSSELNVNALLLGDSALYLCASRKKGYEQYFGPGTRLTVT.